Listed below are T cell receptor beta chains from one sample, sequenced in a study of blood T cell repertoires in COVID-19. Some clones are missing from TCRdb's copy, which holds only in-frame ones; the method was immunoSEQ multiplex PCR. The data show about 41,000 clones, 70% to 90% seen once. The specimen was peripheral blood. The receptors were sampled from a man aged 60 to 75 with acute or convalescent COVID-19. Each CDR3 is given without its conserved first and last residue. The D gene is left open where the match is weak.

d_call: .; v_call: TRBV6-2/TRBV6-3; cdr3_length: 12; cdr3_aa: ASSYLKDSYGYT
d_call: .; v_call: TRBV7-3; cdr3_length: 11; cdr3_aa: ASSAAGMETQY
d_call: TRBD1; v_call: TRBV3-1/TRBV3-2; cdr3_length: 12; cdr3_aa: ASSQTGTQETQY
d_call: TRBD1; v_call: TRBV10-3; cdr3_length: 11; cdr3_aa: AISEGAYYGYT
d_call: TRBD1; v_call: TRBV5-1; cdr3_length: 14; cdr3_aa: ASSQTTTGTNTEAF
d_call: TRBD1; v_call: TRBV5-5; cdr3_length: 12; cdr3_aa: ASLLQGVSTEAF
d_call: .; v_call: TRBV30; cdr3_length: 11; cdr3_aa: AWSEGANEKLF
d_call: TRBD1; v_call: TRBV4-2; cdr3_length: 14; cdr3_aa: ASSQERTGSNYGYT
d_call: .; v_call: TRBV19; cdr3_length: 10; cdr3_aa: ASTLTGYGYT
d_call: .; v_call: TRBV24-1; cdr3_length: 15; cdr3_aa: ATSDPPGEGEGETQY
d_call: .; v_call: TRBV19; cdr3_length: 13; cdr3_aa: ASTKGPVNTGELF
d_call: .; v_call: TRBV7-8; cdr3_length: 12; cdr3_aa: ASSLESSLPPLH
d_call: .; v_call: TRBV19; cdr3_length: 12; cdr3_aa: ASSQGTRTYEQY
d_call: .; v_call: TRBV30; cdr3_length: 11; cdr3_aa: AWWRASTDTQY
d_call: .; v_call: TRBV7-2; cdr3_length: 13; cdr3_aa: ASSYDSVGFYGYT
d_call: TRBD1; v_call: TRBV4-1; cdr3_length: 13; cdr3_aa: ASSLWDRGTGELF
d_call: TRBD1; v_call: TRBV6-5; cdr3_length: 14; cdr3_aa: ASSYSTGGNTGELF
d_call: .; v_call: TRBV5-6; cdr3_length: 11; cdr3_aa: ASSTRVGQPQH
d_call: .; v_call: TRBV10-3; cdr3_length: 12; cdr3_aa: AISLEEVNTEAF
d_call: TRBD2; v_call: TRBV18; cdr3_length: 14; cdr3_aa: ASSPTSGGAAETQY
d_call: .; v_call: TRBV7-8; cdr3_length: 13; cdr3_aa: ASSLALRMNTEAF
d_call: .; v_call: TRBV5-8; cdr3_length: 15; cdr3_aa: ASSLGFQWATNYGYT
d_call: .; v_call: TRBV6-5; cdr3_length: 10; cdr3_aa: ASAGIDQPQH
d_call: .; v_call: TRBV4-1; cdr3_length: 13; cdr3_aa: ASSQEGVGGEKLF
d_call: TRBD1; v_call: TRBV6-5; cdr3_length: 12; cdr3_aa: ASRRTGGDPEAF
d_call: .; v_call: TRBV10-2; cdr3_length: 13; cdr3_aa: ASLKTSWDPDTQY
d_call: .; v_call: TRBV5-4; cdr3_length: 12; cdr3_aa: ASSLEGGDSEQY
d_call: TRBD1; v_call: TRBV11-3; cdr3_length: 13; cdr3_aa: ASTSGTGNTGELF
d_call: TRBD2; v_call: TRBV19; cdr3_length: 12; cdr3_aa: ASSISGGADTQY
d_call: .; v_call: TRBV12-3/TRBV12-4; cdr3_length: 10; cdr3_aa: ASSLRWRYYT
d_call: .; v_call: TRBV18; cdr3_length: 13; cdr3_aa: ASSPRQGTIGELF
d_call: TRBD1; v_call: TRBV28; cdr3_length: 14; cdr3_aa: ASSSSSRTGQKGYT
d_call: .; v_call: TRBV5-4; cdr3_length: 14; cdr3_aa: ASSSLSINGNTEAF
d_call: TRBD2; v_call: TRBV11-2; cdr3_length: 13; cdr3_aa: ASSPPGTSVNEQF
d_call: .; v_call: TRBV7-2; cdr3_length: 13; cdr3_aa: ASSPARGSYNEQF
d_call: .; v_call: TRBV28; cdr3_length: 13; cdr3_aa: ASTPGLSFNYGYT
d_call: .; v_call: TRBV6-1; cdr3_length: 13; cdr3_aa: ASSEAAAGNSPLH
d_call: .; v_call: TRBV6-6; cdr3_length: 13; cdr3_aa: ASTPPGGRIQGYT